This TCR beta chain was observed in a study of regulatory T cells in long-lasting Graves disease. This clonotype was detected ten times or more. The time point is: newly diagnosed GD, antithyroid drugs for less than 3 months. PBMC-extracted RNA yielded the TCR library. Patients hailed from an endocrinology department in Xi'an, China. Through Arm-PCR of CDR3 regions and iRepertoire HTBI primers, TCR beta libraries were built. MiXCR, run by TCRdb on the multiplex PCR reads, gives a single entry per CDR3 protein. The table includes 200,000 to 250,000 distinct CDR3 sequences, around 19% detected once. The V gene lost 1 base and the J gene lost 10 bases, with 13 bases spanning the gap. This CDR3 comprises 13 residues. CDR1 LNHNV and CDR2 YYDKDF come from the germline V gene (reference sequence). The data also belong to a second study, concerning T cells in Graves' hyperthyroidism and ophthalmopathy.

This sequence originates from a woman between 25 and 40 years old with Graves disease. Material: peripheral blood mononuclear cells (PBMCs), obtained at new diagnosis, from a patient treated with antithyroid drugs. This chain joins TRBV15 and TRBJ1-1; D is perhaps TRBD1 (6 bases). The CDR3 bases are TGTGCCACCAGCAGAGGGACAGCGGATGGAGCTTTCTTT. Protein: CATSRGTADGAFF.